This TCR beta chain emerged from a study of blood T cell repertoires in COVID-19. Turning to the study itself: The United States, Italy and Spain provided the acute and convalescent COVID-19 samples. PBMCs, B-cell-depleted T cells, or T cells were the source of the cDNA or gDNA that made up the material.

CDR1 is SGHAT and CDR2 is FQNNGV in the germline V gene. The CDR3 extends over 12 amino acids. V lost 1 base, J lost 8 bases, and 6 bases lay in between. In the source study's methods: Reference gene primer amplification gave estimated nucleated cell counts. Sequencing was performed with immunoSEQ multiplex PCR; in TCRdb, only in-frame clones are kept and a portion is missing. Clone size and V and J calls were adopted from that table, with D and trimming inferred from the DNA. The table records 70,000 to 95,000 clones, roughly 86% of them present only once. The V and J genes are TRBV11-2 and TRBJ2-1; D is ambiguous. The sample was peripheral blood. This receptor was taken from a man aged 70 or older with acute or convalescent COVID-19. The CDR3 protein is CASSLVGHEQFF. In DNA, the CDR3 is TGTGCCAGCAGCTTAGTTGGCCATGAGCAGTTCTTC.